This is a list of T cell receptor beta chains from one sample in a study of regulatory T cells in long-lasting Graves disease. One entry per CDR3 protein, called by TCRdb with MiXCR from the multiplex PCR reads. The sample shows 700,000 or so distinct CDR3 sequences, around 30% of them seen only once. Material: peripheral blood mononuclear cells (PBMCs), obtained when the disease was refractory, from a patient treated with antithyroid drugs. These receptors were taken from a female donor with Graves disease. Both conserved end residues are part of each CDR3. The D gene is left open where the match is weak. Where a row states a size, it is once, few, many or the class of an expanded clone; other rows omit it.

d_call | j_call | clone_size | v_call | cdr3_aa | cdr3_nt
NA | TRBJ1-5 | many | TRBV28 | CACTGWSSNQPQHF | TGTGCCTGTACGGGGTGGTCTAGCAATCAGCCCCAGCATTTT
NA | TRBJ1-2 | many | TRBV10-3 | CAIRTAWGYTF | TGTGCCATCAGGACAGCATGGGGCTACACCTTC
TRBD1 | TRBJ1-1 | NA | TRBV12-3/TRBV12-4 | CASSFWDRGDPNTEAFF | TGTGCCAGCAGTTTCTGGGACAGGGGTGATCCGAACACTGAAGCTTTCTTT
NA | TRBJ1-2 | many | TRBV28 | CASTIQGNYGYTF | TGTGCCAGCACCATACAGGGAAACTATGGCTACACCTTC
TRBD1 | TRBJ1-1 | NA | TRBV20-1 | CSAVTGVTEAFF | TGCAGTGCTGTGACAGGGGTAACTGAAGCTTTCTTT
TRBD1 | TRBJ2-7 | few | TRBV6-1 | CASSKRGQGYEQYF | TGTGCCAGCAGTAAACGAGGACAGGGCTACGAGCAGTACTTC
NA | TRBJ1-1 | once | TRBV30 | CAWSSLRRNTEAFF | TGTGCCTGGAGTTCCCTTCGCCGGAACACTGAAGCTTTCTTT
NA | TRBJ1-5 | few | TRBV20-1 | CSARGGVRHQPQHF | TGCAGTGCTAGAGGGGGAGTCAGGCATCAGCCCCAGCATTTT
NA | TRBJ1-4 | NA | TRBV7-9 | CASSGTYEKLFF | TGTGCCAGCAGCGGGACGTATGAAAAACTGTTTTTT
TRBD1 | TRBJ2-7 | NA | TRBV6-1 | CASSVDRVHEQYF | TGTGCCAGCAGTGTCGACAGGGTCCACGAGCAGTACTTC
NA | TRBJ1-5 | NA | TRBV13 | CASSRGGWPQHF | TGTGCCAGCAGCCGGGGCGGTTGGCCCCAGCATTTT
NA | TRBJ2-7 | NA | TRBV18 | CASSRGGLGDEQYF | TGTGCCAGCTCTCGAGGGGGTCTAGGGGACGAGCAGTACTTC
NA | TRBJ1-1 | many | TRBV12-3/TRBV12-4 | CASSSFQGIGTEAFF | TGTGCCAGCAGTTCCTTCCAGGGGATTGGCACTGAAGCTTTCTTT
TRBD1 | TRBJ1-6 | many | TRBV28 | CASSLYRGYNSPLHF | TGTGCCAGCAGCTTATACAGGGGTTATAATTCACCCCTCCACTTT
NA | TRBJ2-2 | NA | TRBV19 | CASSPRTDTGELFF | TGTGCCAGTAGTCCCCGGACCGACACCGGGGAGCTGTTTTTT
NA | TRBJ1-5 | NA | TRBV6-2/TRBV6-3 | CASTAAAHNQPQHF | TGTGCCAGCACCGCGGCGGCCCACAATCAGCCCCAGCATTTT
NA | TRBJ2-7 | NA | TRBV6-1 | CASSTPGAPSYEQYF | TGTGCCAGCAGTACACCCGGGGCTCCCTCCTACGAGCAGTACTTC
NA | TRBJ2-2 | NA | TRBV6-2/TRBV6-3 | CASLDRERRPGELFF | TGTGCCAGTCTTGACAGAGAGCGGCGGCCCGGGGAGCTGTTTTTT
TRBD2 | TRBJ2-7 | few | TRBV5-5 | CASSLLKQRWLAGAEQYF | TGTGCCAGCAGCTTGCTCAAACAGCGGTGGCTAGCGGGAGCCGAGCAGTACTTC
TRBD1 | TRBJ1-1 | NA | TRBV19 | CASSSSRGRGTEAFF | TGTGCCAGTAGTAGCTCCAGGGGGCGAGGCACTGAAGCTTTCTTT
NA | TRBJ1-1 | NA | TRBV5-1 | CASSPGSTEALF | TGCGCCAGCAGCCCGGGATCCACTGAAGCTCTCTTT
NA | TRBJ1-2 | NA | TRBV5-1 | CASSFQVGYGYTF | TGCGCCAGCAGCTTCCAGGTCGGCTATGGCTACACCTTC
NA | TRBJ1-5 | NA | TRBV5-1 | CASSLDGTENQPQHF | TGCGCCAGCAGCTTGGATGGGACGGAAAATCAGCCCCAGCATTTT
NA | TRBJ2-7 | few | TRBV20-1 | CSASPGGSPYEQYF | TGCAGTGCCTCCCCTGGCGGGTCTCCCTACGAGCAGTACTTC
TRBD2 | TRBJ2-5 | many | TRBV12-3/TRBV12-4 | CASSMTSGPPPRETQYF | TGTGCCAGCAGCATGACTAGCGGCCCTCCCCCTCGGGAGACCCAGTACTTC
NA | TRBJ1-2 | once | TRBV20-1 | CSASQGYTF | TGCAGTGCCTCGCAGGGCTACACCTTC
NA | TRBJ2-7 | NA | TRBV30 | CAWSVLSYEQYF | TGTGCCTGGAGTGTACTATCCTACGAGCAGTACTTC
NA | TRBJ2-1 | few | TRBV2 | CASSEQTLKINEQFF | TGTGCCAGCAGTGAACAGACGTTAAAGATCAATGAGCAGTTCTTC
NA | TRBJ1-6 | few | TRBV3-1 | CASSPRTGQSPLHF | TGTGCCAGCAGCCCAAGAACAGGGCAATCACCCCTCCACTTT
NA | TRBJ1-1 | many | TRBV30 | CAWSDNAEAFF | TGTGCCTGGAGTGATAACGCTGAAGCTTTCTTT
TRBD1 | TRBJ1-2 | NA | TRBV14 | CASSQIRDRGGYTF | TGTGCCAGCAGCCAAATTCGGGACAGGGGAGGCTACACCTTC
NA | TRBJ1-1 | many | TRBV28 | CASSFEGGTEAFF | TGTGCCAGCAGTTTCGAGGGTGGCACTGAAGCTTTCTTT
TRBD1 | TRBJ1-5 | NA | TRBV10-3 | CAISDPDRASNQPQHF | TGTGCCATCAGTGACCCGGACAGGGCCAGCAATCAGCCCCAGCATTTT
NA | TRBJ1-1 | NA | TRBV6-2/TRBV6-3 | CASSYSFRGTEAFF | TGTGCCAGCAGTTACTCATTTAGGGGTACTGAAGCTTTCTTT
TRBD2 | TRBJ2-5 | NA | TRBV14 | CASSPHSSGRIETQYF | TGTGCCAGCAGCCCACATTCTAGCGGGAGGATCGAGACCCAGTACTTC
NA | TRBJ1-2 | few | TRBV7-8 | CASSSTDRANYGYTF | TGTGCCAGCAGCTCCACGGACCGAGCTAACTATGGCTACACCTTC
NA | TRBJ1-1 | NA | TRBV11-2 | CASSFRGQLNTEAFF | TGTGCCAGCAGTTTCCGAGGGCAGCTTAACACTGAAGCTTTCTTT
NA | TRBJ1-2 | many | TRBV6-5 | CASSSGASGYGYTF | TGTGCCAGCAGTTCGGGGGCCAGTGGGTATGGCTACACCTTC
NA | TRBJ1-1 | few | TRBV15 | CATSRDRVSNTEAFF | TGTGCCACCAGCAGAGATAGGGTCAGTAACACTGAAGCTTTCTTT
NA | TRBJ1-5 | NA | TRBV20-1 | CSATLPGVANQPQHF | TGCAGTGCTACCCTTCCGGGGGTGGCCAATCAGCCCCAGCATTTT
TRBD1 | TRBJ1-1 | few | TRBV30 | CAWTTGGLNTEAFF | TGTGCCTGGACGACAGGGGGACTTAACACTGAAGCTTTCTTT
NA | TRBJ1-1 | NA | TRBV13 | CASSLRGRDEAFF | TGTGCCAGCAGCTTACGGGGGAGGGATGAAGCTTTCTTT
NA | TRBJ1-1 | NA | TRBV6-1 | CASSRARTETNTEAFF | TGTGCCAGCAGTCGCGCCCGGACAGAAACAAACACTGAAGCTTTCTTT